This TCR beta chain was captured by sequencing in a study of cytomegalovirus exposure and HLA in healthy donors. General study results and limits: As was reported, the classifier diagnosed cytomegalovirus status with high specificity and sensitivity. Altogether, some 170 TCR beta chains were recorded as cytomegalovirus-associated.

The germline V gene has CDR1 SGHTA and CDR2 FQGNSA. V gave up 5 bases and J gave up 5 bases, with 8 bases separating them. This CDR3 contains 12 residues. As regards this clone: What it binds is not known.

Generated by immunoSEQ multiplex PCR, the TCRdb table keeps only in-frame clones and is missing some. Of approximately 70,000 clones listed, 94% are singletons. The TCR comes from a woman aged 18-29 years in good health and CMV-seronegative. Sequencing used PBMCs. The rearrangement joins TRBV7-2 to TRBJ2-3; maybe TRBD2 (6 bases). CDR3 sequence (DNA): TGTGCCAGCAGCCTGGAGGGAGATACGCAGTATTTT. Encoded protein: CASSLEGDTQYF.